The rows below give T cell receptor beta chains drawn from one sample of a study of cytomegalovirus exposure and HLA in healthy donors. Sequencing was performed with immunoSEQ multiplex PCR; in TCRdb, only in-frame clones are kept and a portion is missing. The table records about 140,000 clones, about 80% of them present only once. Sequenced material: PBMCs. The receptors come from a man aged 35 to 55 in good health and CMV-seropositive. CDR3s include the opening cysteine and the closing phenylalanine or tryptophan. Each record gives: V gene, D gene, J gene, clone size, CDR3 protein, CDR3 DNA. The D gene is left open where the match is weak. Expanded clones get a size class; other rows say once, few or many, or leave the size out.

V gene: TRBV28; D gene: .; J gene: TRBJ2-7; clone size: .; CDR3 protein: CASSRWYEQYF; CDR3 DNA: TGTGCCAGCAGCCGGTGGTACGAGCAGTACTTC
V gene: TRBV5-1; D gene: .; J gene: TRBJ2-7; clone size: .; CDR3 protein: CASSLGGRPPYEQYF; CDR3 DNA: TGCGCCAGCAGCTTGGGCGGGCGTCCTCCCTACGAGCAGTACTTC
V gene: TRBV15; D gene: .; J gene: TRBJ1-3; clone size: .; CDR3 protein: CATSRTGKISGNTIYF; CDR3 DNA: TGTGCCACCAGCAGAACAGGGAAGATCTCTGGAAACACCATATATTTT
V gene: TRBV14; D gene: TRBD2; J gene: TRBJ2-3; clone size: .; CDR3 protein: CASSYRLAGTDTQYF; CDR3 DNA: TGTGCCAGCAGCTATCGACTAGCGGGGACAGATACGCAGTATTTT
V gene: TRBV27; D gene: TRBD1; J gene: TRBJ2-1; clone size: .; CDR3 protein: CASSSGQGVSSYNEQFF; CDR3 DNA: TGTGCCAGCAGTTCGGGACAGGGGGTTAGCTCCTACAATGAGCAGTTCTTC
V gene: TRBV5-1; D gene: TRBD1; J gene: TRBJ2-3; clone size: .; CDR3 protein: CASPFGTGGTDTQYF; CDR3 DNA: TGCGCCAGTCCCTTTGGGACAGGGGGCACAGATACGCAGTATTTT
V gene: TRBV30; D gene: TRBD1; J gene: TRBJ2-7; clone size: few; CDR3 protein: CAWSAGTGTFIYEQYF; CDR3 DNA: TGTGCCTGGAGTGCCGGGACAGGGACCTTCATCTACGAGCAGTACTTC
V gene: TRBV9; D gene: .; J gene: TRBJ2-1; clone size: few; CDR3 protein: CASSVAGLTYNEQFF; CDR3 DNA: TGTGCCAGCAGCGTAGCGGGGTTAACATACAATGAGCAGTTCTTC
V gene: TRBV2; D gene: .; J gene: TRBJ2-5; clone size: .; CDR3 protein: CASSDQGWEETQYF; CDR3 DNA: TGTGCCAGCAGTGACCAGGGTTGGGAAGAGACCCAGTACTTC
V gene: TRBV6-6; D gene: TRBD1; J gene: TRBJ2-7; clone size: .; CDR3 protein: CASSQPGQGILEQYF; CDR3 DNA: TGTGCCAGCAGTCAACCGGGACAGGGCATCCTCGAGCAGTACTTC
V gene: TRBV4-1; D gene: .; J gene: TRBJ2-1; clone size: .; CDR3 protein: CASSQERARSYNEQFF; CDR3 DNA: TGCGCCAGCAGCCAAGAGAGGGCCCGATCCTACAATGAGCAGTTCTTC
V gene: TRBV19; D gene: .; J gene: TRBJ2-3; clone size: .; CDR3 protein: CASSISRSTDTQYF; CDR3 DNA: TGTGCCAGTAGTATTTCCCGGAGCACAGATACGCAGTATTTT
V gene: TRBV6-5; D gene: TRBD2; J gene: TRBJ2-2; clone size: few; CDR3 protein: CASSPGGGPAGELFF; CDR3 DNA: TGTGCCAGCAGCCCCGGGGGGGGGCCGGCCGGGGAGCTGTTTTTT
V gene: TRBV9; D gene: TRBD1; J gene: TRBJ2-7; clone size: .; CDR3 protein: CASSPSGTGGYEQYF; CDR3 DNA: TGTGCCAGCAGCCCCTCCGGGACAGGGGGCTACGAGCAGTACTTC
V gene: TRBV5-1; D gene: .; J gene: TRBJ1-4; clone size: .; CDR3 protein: CASSSGGMGEKLFF; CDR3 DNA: TGCGCCAGCAGCTCGGGAGGAATGGGTGAAAAACTGTTTTTT
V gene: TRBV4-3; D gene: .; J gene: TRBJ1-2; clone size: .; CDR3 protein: CASSHRTAYGYTF; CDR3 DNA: TGCGCCAGCAGCCATAGGACAGCCTATGGCTACACCTTC
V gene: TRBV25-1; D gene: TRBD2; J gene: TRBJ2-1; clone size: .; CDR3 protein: CASSEGTSGGLKFF; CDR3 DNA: TGTGCCAGCAGTGAAGGGACTAGCGGGGGGCTAAAGTTCTTC
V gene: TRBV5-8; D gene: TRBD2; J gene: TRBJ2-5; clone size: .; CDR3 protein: CASSFWTSGAQETQYF; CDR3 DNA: TGTGCCAGCAGCTTCTGGACTAGCGGGGCCCAAGAGACCCAGTACTTC
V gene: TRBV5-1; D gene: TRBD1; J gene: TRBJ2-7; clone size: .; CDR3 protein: CASYPDSGGTHYEQYF; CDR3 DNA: TGCGCCAGTTACCCGGACTCAGGGGGTACCCACTACGAGCAGTACTTC
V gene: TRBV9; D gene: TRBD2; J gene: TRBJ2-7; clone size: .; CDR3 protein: CASSVGKRGPYEQYF; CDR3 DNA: TGTGCCAGCAGCGTAGGTAAGCGGGGGCCCTACGAGCAGTACTTC
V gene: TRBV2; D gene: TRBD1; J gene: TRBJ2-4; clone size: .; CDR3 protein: CASNRGSSIQYF; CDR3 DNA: TGTGCCAGCAACAGGGGATCAAGCATTCAGTACTTC